A single count supports the clone carrying this T cell receptor (beta chain). The data originate from a study of shared clonotypes between healthy human individuals. Overall study context: Donors had three CD4 naive, three CD4 memory, two CD8 naive and one CD8 memory plate apiece.

In replicate PCRs of sorted subsets, about 190 ng DNA, approximately 30,000 T cell genomes, was used. Here immunoSEQ multiplex PCR was the method, and the copy in TCRdb shows in-frame clones only, minus some. The sample has 950,000 to 1,200,000 clones, approximately 75% seen once. The CDR3 has 15 amino acids. The V and J ends lost 1 base and 4 bases respectively, with 8 bases between them. Germline CDR1 MNHNS, CDR2 SASEGT. The chain has TRBV6-1 and TRBJ2-6; D is uncertain. The clonotype comes from a man younger than 30 in good health. Some clones in this sample may be carry-over from other donors' samples. Sequencing was carried out using memory CD4+ T cells from PBMCs. Subset noted: CD45RA-negative fraction. The CDR3 protein is CASSEGASGANVLTF. In DNA form, the CDR3 reads TGTGCCAGCAGTGAAGGCGCGAGCGGGGCCAACGTCCTGACTTTC.